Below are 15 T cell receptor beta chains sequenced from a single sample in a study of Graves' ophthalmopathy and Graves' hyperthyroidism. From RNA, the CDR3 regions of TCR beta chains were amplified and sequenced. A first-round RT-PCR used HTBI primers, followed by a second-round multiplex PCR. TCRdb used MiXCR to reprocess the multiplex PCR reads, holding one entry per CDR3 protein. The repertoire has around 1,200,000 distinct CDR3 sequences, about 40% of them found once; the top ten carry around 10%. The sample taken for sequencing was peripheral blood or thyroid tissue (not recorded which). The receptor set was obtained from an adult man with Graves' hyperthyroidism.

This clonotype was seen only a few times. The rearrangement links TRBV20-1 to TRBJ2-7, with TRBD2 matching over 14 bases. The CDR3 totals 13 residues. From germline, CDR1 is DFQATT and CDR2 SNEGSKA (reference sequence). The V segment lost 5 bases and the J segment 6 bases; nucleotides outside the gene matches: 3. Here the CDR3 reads CSAGLAGGPEQYF. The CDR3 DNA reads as TGCAGTGCTGGACTAGCGGGAGGCCCCGAGCAGTACTTC.

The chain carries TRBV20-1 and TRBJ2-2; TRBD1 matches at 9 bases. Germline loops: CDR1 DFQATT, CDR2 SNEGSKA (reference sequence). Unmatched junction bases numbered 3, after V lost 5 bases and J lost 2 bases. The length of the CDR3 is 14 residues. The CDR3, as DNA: TGCAGTGCTCCGACAGGGGGAAACACCGGGGAGCTGTTTTTT. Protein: CSAPTGGNTGELFF.

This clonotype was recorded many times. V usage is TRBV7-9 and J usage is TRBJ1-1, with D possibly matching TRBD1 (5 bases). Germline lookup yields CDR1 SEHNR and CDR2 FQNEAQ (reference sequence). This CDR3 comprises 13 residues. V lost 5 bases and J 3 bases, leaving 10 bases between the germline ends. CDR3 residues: CASSPTGDTEAFF. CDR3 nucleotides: TGTGCCAGCAGCCCCACGGGGGACACTGAAGCTTTCTTT. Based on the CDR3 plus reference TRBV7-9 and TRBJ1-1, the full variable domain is DTGVSQNPRHKITKRGQNVTFRCDPISEHNRLYWYRQTLGQGPEFLTYFQNEAQLEKSRLLSDRFSAERPKGSFSTLEIQRTEQGDSAMYLCASSPTGDTEAFFGQGTRLTVV.

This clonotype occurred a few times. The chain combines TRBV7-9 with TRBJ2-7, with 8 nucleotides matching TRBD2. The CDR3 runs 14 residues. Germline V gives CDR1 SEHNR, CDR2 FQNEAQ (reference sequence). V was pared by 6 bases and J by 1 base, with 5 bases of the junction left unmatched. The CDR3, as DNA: TGTGCCAGCAGGTTAACTAGCGGATCCTACGAGCAGTACTTC. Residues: CASRLTSGSYEQYF.

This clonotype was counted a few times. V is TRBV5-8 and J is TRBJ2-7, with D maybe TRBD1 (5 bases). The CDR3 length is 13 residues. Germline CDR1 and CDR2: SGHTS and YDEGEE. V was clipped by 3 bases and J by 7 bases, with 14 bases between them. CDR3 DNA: TGTGCCAGCAGCTGGTGGGGCGGACGAGAGCAGTACTTC. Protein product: CASSWWGGREQYF.

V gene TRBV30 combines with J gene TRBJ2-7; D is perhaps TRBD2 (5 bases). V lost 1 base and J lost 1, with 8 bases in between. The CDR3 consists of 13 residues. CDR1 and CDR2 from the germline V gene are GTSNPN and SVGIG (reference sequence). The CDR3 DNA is TGTGCCTGGAGTGCGGGAAAATCCTACGAGCAGTACTTC. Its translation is CAWSAGKSYEQYF.

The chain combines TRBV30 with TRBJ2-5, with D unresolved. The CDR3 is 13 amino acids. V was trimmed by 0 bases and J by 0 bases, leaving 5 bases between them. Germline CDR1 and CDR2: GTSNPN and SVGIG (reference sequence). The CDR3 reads CAWSVGYQETQYF. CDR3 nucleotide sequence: TGTGCCTGGAGTGTCGGGTACCAAGAGACCCAGTACTTC.

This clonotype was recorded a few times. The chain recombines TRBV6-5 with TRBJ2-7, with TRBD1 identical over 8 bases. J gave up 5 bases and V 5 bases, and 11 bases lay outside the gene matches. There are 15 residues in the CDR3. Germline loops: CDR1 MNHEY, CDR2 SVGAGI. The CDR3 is CASSMNPGGRDEQYF. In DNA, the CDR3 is TGTGCCAGCAGTATGAACCCAGGGGGCAGGGACGAGCAGTACTTC.

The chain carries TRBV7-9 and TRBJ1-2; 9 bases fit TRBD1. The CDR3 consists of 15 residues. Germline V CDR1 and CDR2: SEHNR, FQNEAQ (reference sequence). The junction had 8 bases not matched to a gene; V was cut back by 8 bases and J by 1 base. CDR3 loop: CASSPSTGGNYGYTF. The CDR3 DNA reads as TGTGCCAGCTCACCTTCGACAGGGGGTAACTATGGCTACACCTTC.

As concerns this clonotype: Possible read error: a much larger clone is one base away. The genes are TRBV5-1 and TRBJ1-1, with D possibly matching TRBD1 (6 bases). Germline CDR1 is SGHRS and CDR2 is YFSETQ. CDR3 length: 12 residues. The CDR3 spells CASSWDNNEASF. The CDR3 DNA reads TGCGCCAGCAGTTGGGACAACAATGAAGCTTCCTTT.

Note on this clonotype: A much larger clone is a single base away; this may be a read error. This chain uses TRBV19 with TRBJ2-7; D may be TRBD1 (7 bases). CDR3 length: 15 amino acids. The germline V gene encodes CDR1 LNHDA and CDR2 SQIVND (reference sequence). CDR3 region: CASSRGTAEDYEQCF. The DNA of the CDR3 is TGTGCCAGTAGTAGGGGGACAGCCGAGGACTACGAGCAGTGCTTC.

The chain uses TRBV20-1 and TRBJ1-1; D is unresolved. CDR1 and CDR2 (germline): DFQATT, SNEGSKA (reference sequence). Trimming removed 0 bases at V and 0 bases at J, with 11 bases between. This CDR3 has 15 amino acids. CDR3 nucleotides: TGCAGTGCTAGAGATGACGGTCGAATGAACACTGAAGCTTTCTTT. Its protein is CSARDDGRMNTEAFF.

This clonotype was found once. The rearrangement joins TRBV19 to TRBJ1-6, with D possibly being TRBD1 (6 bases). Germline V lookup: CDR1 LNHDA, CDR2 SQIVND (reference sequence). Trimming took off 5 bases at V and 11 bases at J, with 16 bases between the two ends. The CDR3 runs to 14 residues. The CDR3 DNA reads TGTGCCAGTAGTGAGAACAGGGTTTCGGCACCCCTCCACTTT. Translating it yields CASSENRVSAPLHF.

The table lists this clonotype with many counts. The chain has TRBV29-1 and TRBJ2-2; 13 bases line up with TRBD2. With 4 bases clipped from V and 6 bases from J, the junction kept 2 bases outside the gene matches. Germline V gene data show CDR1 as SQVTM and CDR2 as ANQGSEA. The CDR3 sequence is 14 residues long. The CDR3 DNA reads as TGCAGCGTTGCGACTAGCGGGGGGCCCGGGGAGCTGTTTTTT. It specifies CSVATSGGPGELFF.

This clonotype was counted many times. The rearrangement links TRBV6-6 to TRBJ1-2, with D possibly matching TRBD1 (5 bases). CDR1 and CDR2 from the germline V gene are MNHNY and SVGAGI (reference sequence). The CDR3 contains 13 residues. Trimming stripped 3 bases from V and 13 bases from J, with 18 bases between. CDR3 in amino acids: CASSYRDSRGITF. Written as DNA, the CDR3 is TGTGCCAGCAGTTATCGAGACAGCCGAGGAATCACCTTC.